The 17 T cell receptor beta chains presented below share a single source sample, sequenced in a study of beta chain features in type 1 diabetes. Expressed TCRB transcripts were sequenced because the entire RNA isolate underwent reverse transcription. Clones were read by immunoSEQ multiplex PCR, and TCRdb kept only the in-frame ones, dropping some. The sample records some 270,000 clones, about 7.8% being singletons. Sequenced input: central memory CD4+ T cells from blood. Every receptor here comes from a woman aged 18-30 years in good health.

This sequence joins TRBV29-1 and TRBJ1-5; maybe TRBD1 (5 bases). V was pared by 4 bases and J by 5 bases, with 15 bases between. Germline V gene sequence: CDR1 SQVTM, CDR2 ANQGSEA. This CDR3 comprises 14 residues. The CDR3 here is CSVADGGFYQPQHF. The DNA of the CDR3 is TGCAGCGTTGCCGACGGGGGGTTCTATCAGCCCCAGCATTTT.

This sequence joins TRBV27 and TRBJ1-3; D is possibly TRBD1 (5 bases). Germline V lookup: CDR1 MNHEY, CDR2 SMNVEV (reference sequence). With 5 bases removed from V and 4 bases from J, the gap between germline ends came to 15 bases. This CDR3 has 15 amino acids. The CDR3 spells CASSPRGFAGNTIYF. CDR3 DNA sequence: TGTGCCAGCAGTCCGAGGGGTTTCGCCGGAAACACCATATATTTT.

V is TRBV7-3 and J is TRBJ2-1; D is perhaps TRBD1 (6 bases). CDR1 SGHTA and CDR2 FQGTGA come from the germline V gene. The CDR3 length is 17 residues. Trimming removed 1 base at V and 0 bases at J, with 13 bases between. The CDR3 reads CASSLIGTPSSYNEQFF. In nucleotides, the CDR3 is TGTGCCAGCAGCTTAATAGGGACACCATCCTCCTACAATGAGCAGTTCTTC.

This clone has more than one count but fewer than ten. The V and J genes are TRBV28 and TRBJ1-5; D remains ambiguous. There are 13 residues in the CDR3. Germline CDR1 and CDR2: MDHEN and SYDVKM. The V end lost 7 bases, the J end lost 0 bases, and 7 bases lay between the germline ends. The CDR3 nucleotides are TGTGCCAGCAAAAGGGTTAGCAATCAGCCCCAGCATTTT. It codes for CASKRVSNQPQHF.

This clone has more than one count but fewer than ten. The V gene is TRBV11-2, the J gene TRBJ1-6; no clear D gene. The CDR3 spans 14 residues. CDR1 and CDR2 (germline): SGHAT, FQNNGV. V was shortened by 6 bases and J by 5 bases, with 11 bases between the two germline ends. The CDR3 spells CASRSLGDNSPLHF. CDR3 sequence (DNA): TGTGCCAGCAGGTCTCTGGGAGATAATTCACCCCTCCACTTT.

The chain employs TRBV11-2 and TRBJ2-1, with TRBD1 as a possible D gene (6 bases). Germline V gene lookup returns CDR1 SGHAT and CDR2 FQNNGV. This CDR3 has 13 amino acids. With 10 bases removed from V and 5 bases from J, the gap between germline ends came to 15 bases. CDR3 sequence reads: CATWGHVNNEQFF. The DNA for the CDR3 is TGTGCCACCTGGGGACACGTGAACAATGAGCAGTTCTTC.

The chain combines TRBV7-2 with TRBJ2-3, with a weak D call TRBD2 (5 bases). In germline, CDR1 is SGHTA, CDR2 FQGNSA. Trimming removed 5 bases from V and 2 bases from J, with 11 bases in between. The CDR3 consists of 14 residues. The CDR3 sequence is CASSPPGVTDTQYF. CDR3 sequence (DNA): TGTGCCAGCAGCCCCCCCGGGGTCACAGATACGCAGTATTTT.

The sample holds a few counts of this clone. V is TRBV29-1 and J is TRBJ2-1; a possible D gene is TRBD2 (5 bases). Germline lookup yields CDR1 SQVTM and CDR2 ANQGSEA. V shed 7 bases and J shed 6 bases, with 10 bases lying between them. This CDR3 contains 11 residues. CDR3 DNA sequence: TGCAGCGGAACTAGTTCCAATGAGCAGTTCTTC. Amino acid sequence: CSGTSSNEQFF.

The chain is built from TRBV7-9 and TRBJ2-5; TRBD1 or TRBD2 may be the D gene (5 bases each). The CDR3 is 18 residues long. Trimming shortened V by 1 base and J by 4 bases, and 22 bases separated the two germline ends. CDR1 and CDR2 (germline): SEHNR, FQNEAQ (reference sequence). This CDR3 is CASSLGAHTGLRGETQYF. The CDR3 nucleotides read TGTGCCAGCAGCTTAGGAGCCCACACAGGTTTACGGGGAGAGACCCAGTACTTC.

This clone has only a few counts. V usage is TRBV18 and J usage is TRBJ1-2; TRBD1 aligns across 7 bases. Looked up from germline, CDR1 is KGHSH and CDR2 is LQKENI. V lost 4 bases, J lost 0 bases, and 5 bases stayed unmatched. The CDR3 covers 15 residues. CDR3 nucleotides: TGTGCCAGCTCACAAGACAGGGCGCCTAACTATGGCTACACCTTC. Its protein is CASSQDRAPNYGYTF.

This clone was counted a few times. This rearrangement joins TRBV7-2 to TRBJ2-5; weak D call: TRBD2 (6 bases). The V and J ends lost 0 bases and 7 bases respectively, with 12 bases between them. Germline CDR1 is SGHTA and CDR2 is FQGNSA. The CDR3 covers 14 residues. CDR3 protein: CASSLAGLSGTQYF. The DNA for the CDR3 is TGTGCCAGCAGCTTAGCGGGACTTTCGGGGACCCAGTACTTC.

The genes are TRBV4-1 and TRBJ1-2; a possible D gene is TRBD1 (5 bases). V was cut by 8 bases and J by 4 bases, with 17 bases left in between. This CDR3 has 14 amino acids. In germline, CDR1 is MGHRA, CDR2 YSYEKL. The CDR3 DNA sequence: TGCGCCAGCGCCCAAGGGGCGCGGGGCTATGGCTACACCTTC. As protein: CASAQGARGYGYTF.

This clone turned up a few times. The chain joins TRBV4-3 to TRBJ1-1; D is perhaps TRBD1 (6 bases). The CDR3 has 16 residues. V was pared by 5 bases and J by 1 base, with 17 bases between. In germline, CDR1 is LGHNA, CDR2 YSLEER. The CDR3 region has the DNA TGCGCCAGCAGCTTGGGAAACAGGGCGGGGAACACTGAAGCTTTCTTT. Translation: CASSLGNRAGNTEAFF.

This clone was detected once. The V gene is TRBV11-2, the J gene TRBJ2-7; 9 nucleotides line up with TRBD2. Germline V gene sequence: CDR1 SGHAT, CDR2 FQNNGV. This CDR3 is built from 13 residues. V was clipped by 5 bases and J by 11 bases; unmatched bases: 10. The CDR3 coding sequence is TGTGCCAGCAGCGCCCGGGACAGCGGGAGGAAGTACTTC. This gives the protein CASSARDSGRKYF.

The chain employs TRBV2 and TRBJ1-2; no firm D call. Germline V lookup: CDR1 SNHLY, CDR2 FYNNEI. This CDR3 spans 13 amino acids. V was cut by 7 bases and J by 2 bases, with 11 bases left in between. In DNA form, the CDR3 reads TGTGCCAGCAAAAGGGTTTCCAACTATGGCTACACCTTC. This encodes CASKRVSNYGYTF.

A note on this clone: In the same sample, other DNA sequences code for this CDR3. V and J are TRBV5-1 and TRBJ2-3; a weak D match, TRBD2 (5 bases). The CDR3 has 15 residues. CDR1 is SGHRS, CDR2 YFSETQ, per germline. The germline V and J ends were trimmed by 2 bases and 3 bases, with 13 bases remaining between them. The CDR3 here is CASSLVTSGTDTQYF. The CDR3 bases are TGCGCCAGCAGCTTAGTTACCAGCGGAACAGATACGCAGTATTTT. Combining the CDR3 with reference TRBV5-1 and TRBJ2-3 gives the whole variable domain KAGVTQTPRYLIKTRGQQVTLSCSPISGHRSVSWYQQTPGQGLQFLFEYFSETQRNKGNFPGRFSGRQFSNSRSEMNVSTLELGDSALYLCASSLVTSGTDTQYFGPGTRLTVL.

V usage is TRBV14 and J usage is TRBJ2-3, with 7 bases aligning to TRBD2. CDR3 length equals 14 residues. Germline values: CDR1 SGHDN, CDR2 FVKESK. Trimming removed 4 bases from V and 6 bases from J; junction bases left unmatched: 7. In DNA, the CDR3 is TGTGCCAGCAGCCGCGGGGGATTTGTGGATACGCAGTATTTT. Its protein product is CASSRGGFVDTQYF.